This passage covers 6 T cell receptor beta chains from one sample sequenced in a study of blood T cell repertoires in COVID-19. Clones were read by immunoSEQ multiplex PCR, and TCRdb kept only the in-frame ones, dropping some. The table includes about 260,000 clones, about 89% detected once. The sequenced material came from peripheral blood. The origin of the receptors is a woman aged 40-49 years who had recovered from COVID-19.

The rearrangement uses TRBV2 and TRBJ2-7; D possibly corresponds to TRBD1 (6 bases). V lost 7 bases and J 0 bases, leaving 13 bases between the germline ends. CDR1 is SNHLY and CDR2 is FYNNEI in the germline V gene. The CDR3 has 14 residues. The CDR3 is CASTSWGHSYEQYF. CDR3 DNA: TGTGCCAGCACTTCCTGGGGACACTCCTACGAGCAGTACTTC. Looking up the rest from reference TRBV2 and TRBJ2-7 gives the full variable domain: EPEVTQTPSHQVTQMGQEVILRCVPISNHLYFYWYRQILGQKVEFLVSFYNNEISEKSEIFDDQFSVERPDGSNFTLKIRSTKLEDSAMYFCASTSWGHSYEQYFGPGTRLTVT.

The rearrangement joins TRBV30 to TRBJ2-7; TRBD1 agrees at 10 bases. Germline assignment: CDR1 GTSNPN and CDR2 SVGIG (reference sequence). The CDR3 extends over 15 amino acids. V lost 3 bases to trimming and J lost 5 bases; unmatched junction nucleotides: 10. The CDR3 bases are TGTGCCTGGAGGGTGGACAGGGGGACATTGAACGAGCAGTACTTC. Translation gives CAWRVDRGTLNEQYF.

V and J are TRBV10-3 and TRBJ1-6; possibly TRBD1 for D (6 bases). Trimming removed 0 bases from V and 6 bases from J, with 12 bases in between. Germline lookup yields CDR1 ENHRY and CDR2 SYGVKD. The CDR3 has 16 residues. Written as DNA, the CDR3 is TGTGCCATCAGTGAGTCAGCGGCAGGGGCTAATTCACCCCTCCACTTT. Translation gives CAISESAAGANSPLHF.

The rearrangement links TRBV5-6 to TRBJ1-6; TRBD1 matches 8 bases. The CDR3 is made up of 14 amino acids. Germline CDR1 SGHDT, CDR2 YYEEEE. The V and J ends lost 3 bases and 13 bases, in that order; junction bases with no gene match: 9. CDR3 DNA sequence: TGTGCCAGCAGCTCCGGGACAGGCCTTTCGCCCCTCCACTTT. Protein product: CASSSGTGLSPLHF.

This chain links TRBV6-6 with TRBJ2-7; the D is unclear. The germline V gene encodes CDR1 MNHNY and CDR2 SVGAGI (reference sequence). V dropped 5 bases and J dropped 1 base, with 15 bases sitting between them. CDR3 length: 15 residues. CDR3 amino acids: CASSGPSEDSYEQYF. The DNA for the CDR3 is TGTGCCAGCAGTGGGCCCTCTGAAGATTCCTACGAGCAGTACTTC.

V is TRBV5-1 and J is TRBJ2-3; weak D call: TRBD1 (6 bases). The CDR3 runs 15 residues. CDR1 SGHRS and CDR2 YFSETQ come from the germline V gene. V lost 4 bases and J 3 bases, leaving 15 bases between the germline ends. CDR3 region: CASSPLDSFTDTQYF. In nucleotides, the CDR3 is TGCGCCAGCAGCCCCTTGGACAGCTTTACAGATACGCAGTATTTT.